This T cell receptor (beta chain) appears in the sequencing data of a study of blood T cell repertoires in COVID-19. On the study more broadly: Acute-phase and convalescent COVID-19 samples originated in the United States, Italy and Spain.

With 1 base removed from V and 1 base from J, the gap between germline ends came to 7 bases. This CDR3 has 14 amino acids. In germline, CDR1 is MGHRA, CDR2 YSYEKL. Produced via immunoSEQ multiplex PCR; TCRdb's table is partial and in-frame only. Of tens of thousands of clones in the sample, 75% to 90% were seen once. The sequenced material came from peripheral blood. This receptor was identified in a woman of 80 years or more with COVID-19, enrolled during active disease. The V call is TRBV4-1, the J call TRBJ2-5; D is perhaps TRBD1 (6 bases). The CDR3 DNA reads as TGCGCCAGCAGCCAAGGGACAGTCCAAGAGACCCAGTACTTC. Protein sequence: CASSQGTVQETQYF.